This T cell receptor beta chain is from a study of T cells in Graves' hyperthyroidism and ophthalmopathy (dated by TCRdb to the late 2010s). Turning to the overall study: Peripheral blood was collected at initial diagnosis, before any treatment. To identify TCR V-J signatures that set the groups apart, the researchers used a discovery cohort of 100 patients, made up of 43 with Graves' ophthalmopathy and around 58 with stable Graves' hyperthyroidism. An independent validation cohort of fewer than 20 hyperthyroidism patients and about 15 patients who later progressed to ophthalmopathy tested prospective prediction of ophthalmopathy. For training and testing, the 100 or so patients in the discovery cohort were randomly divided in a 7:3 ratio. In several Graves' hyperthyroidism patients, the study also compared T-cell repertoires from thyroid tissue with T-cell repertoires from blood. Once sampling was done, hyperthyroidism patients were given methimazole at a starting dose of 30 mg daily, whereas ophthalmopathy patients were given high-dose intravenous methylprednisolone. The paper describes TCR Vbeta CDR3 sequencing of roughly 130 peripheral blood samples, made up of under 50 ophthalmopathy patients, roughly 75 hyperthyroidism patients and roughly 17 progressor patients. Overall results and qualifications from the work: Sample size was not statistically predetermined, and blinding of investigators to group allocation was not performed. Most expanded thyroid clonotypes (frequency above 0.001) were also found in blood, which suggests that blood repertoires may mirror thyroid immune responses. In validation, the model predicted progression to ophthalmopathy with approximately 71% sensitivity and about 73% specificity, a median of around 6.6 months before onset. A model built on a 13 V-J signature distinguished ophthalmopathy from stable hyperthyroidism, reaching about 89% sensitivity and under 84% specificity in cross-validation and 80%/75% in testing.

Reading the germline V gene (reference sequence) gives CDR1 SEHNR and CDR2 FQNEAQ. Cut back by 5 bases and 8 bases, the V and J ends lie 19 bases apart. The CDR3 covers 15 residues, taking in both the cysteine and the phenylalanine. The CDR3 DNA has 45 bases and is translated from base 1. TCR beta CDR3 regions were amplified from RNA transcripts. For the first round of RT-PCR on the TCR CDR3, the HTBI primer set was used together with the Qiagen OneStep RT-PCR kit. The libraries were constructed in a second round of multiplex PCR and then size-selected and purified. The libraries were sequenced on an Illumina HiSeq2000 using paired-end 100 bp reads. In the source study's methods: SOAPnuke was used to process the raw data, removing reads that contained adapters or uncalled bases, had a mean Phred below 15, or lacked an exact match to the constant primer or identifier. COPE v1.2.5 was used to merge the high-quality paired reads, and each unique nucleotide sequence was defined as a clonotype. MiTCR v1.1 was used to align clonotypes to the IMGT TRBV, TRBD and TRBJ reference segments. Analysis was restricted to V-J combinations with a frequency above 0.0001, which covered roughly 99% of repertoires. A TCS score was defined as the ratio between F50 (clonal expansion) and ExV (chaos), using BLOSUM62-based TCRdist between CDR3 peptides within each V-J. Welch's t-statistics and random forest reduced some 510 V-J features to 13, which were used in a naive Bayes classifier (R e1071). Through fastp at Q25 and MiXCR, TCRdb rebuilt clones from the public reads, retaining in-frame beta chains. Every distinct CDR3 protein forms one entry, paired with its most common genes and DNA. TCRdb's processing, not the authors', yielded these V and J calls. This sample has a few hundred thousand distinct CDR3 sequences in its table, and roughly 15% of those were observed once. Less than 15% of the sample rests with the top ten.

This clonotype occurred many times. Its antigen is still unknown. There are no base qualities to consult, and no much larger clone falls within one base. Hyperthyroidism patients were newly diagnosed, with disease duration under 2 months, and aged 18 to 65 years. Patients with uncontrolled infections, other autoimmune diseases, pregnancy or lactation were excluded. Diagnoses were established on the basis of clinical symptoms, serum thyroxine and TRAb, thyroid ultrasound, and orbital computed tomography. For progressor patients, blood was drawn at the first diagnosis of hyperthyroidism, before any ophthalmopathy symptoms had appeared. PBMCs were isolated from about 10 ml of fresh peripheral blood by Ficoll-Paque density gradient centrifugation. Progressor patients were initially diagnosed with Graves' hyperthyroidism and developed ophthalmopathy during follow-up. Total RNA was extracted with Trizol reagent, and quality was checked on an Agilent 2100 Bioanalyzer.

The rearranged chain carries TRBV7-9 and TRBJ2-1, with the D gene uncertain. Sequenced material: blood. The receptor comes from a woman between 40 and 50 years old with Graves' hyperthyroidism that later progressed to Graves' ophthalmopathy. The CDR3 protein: CASSSRRVFGDEQFF. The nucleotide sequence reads TGTGCCAGCAGCAGTCGCCGGGTTTTTGGGGATGAGCAGTTCTTC.